The T cell receptor (beta chain) under discussion was sequenced for a study of T cells in Graves' hyperthyroidism and ophthalmopathy. RNA transcripts served as the template for amplifying TCR beta CDR3 regions. A set of HTBI primers served as the primers for a first-round RT-PCR of the TCR CDR3. TCRdb analysed the multiplex PCR reads with MiXCR anew, one entry per CDR3 protein. The table includes 200,000 to 250,000 distinct CDR3 sequences, approximately 17% detected once. In this sample, this clonotype turned up many times. Its matching antigen is unknown. Study observations and caveats: Within blood appeared most thyroid clonotypes that had expanded above 0.001.

Graves' hyperthyroidism was deemed stable absent ophthalmopathy progression within 18 months. Fresh peripheral blood, 10 ml, was the source of the PBMCs. Trimming took 5 bases from V and 3 from J, leaving 9 bases between them. CDR3 length: 13 residues. Per the germline V gene, CDR1 is MDHEN and CDR2 is SYDVKM. V and J are TRBV28 and TRBJ2-3, with D possibly TRBD1 on 6 matching bases. This TCR derives from a man in his forties or fifties with Graves' hyperthyroidism. The source material was blood. The DNA of the CDR3 is TGTGCCAGCAGTCCGGGGACAACAGATACGCAGTATTTT. Translated: CASSPGTTDTQYF.